These 10 T cell receptor beta chains share one sample of origin, sequenced in a study of blood T cell repertoires in COVID-19. Assay used: immunoSEQ multiplex PCR; TCRdb lists only in-frame clones, some missing. This sample has fewer than 150,000 clones, with 80% to 85% found just once. Sequencing used peripheral blood. These receptors came from a human donor in a cohort sampled during active COVID-19.

This clone was found once. The V and J genes are TRBV19 and TRBJ2-2, with D possibly matching TRBD1 (5 bases). The ends were cut back, 6 bases at V and 3 bases at J, with 14 bases in the middle. CDR3 length: 15 amino acids. Germline loops: CDR1 LNHDA, CDR2 SQIVND (reference sequence). The CDR3 protein is CASRLQDRDTGELFF. The CDR3 DNA follows: TGTGCCAGTAGATTACAGGATCGGGACACCGGGGAGCTGTTTTTT.

This clone was seen only once. J is TRBJ2-1 and V is TRBV9, with D hard to call. CDR1 is SGDLS and CDR2 is YYNGEE in the germline V gene. The ends were cut back, 3 bases at V and 4 bases at J, with 5 bases in the middle. This CDR3 has 12 residues. CDR3 in DNA: TGTGCCAGCAGCGAAGAGTACAATGAGCAGTTCTTC. Amino acids: CASSEEYNEQFF.

A few counts support this clone. The genes are TRBV5-6 and TRBJ1-1, with D possibly matching TRBD1 (6 bases). Trimming took off 7 bases at V and 4 bases at J, with 17 bases between the two ends. The length of the CDR3 is 14 residues. CDR1 SGHDT and CDR2 YYEEEE come from the germline V gene. CDR3 loop: CASGLVGASTEAFF. The CDR3 bases are TGTGCCAGCGGCCTCGTGGGGGCGAGCACTGAAGCTTTCTTT.

This chain uses TRBV19 with TRBJ2-1, with 8 nucleotides matching TRBD1. Germline V CDR1 and CDR2: LNHDA, SQIVND (reference sequence). After removal of 4 bases from V and 12 bases from J, the junction contained 14 bases not matched to a gene. The CDR3 is 15 amino acids. The CDR3: CASSNRQGPRGWQFF. Written as DNA, the CDR3 is TGTGCCAGTAGTAACCGACAGGGGCCCCGCGGATGGCAGTTCTTC. Filled out from reference TRBV19 and TRBJ2-1, the complete variable domain reads DGGITQSPKYLFRKEGQNVTLSCEQNLNHDAMYWYRQDPGQGLRLIYYSQIVNDFQKGDIAEGYSVSREKKESFPLTVTSAQKNPTAFYLCASSNRQGPRGWQFFGPGTRLTVL.

This clone was recorded once. J is TRBJ1-1 and V is TRBV3-1 (or the pseudogene TRBV3-2); no clear D. With 3 bases removed from V and 7 bases from J, the gap between germline ends came to 12 bases. From germline, CDR1 is LGHDT and CDR2 YNNKEL (reference sequence). The CDR3 is made up of 13 amino acids. CDR3 loop: CASSQAESLEAFF. Here the CDR3 DNA reads TGTGCCAGCAGCCAGGCAGAAAGTCTTGAAGCTTTCTTT.

This clone was seen only a few times. V gene TRBV9 combines with J gene TRBJ2-7, with 14 bases aligning to TRBD2. Germline loops: CDR1 SGDLS, CDR2 YYNGEE. V lost 6 bases, J lost 7 bases, and 9 bases stayed unmatched. The CDR3 sequence is 15 residues long. Written as DNA, the CDR3 is TGTGCCAGCAAGCCGGGACTAGCGGGGGCCGGGGAGCAGTACTTC. This codes for CASKPGLAGAGEQYF.

Here the CDR3 DNA reads TGTGCTAGTGCCCCAGGGGACTATAATTCACCCCTCCACTTT. It codes for CASAPGDYNSPLHF. V usage is TRBV12-5 and J usage is TRBJ1-6, with a possible D match to TRBD1 (6 bases). The germline CDR1 and CDR2 sequences are LGHNT and FRNRAP. This CDR3 spans 14 amino acids. Trimming took 7 bases from V and 3 from J, leaving 10 bases between them. Supplemented by reference TRBV12-5 and TRBJ1-6, the full variable domain reads DARVTQTPRHKVTEMGQEVTMRCQPILGHNTVFWYRQTMMQGLELLAYFRNRAPLDDSGMPKDRFSAEMPDATLATLKIQPSEPRDSAVYFCASAPGDYNSPLHFGNGTRLTVT.

V is TRBV6-5 and J is TRBJ1-6; the match to TRBD1 covers 8 bases. This CDR3 contains 15 residues. The V gene's germline CDR1 is MNHEY and CDR2 SVGAGI. The ends lost 6 bases at V and 6 bases at J; junction bases unmatched: 7. The CDR3 reads CASSSRQGSNSPLHF. The CDR3 DNA reads as TGTGCCAGCAGCTCCAGACAGGGGAGTAATTCACCCCTCCACTTT.

CDR3 nucleotide sequence: TGCGCCAGCAAGGAGTCGGGCAGGGAGGGCGCCGGGGAGCTGTTTTTT. Protein: CASKESGREGAGELFF. This chain joins TRBV5-1 and TRBJ2-2; the match to TRBD2 covers 7 bases. Germline-derived CDR1 and CDR2 are SGHRS and YFSETQ. J lost 6 bases, V lost 6 bases, and 14 bases had no gene match. This CDR3 is 16 amino acids long.

A note on this clone: At one of its ends the junction is not consistent with the germline gene, which may arise from a read error. The chain recombines TRBV2 with TRBJ1-2; a possible D gene is TRBD1 (6 bases). Germline lookup yields CDR1 SNHLY and CDR2 FYNNEI. The CDR3 has 12 amino acids. CDR3 sequence reads: CASSVSGQIGAF. CDR3 nucleotide sequence: TGTGCCAGCAGTGTATCAGGACAGATCGGCGCCTTC.